Listed below are T cell receptor beta chains from one sample, sequenced in a study of T cells in Graves' hyperthyroidism and ophthalmopathy. TCRdb re-called the multiplex PCR reads with MiXCR, one entry per CDR3 protein. The data hold around 300,000 distinct CDR3 sequences, with roughly an eighth observed a single time. The specimen was blood. All receptors derive from a woman between 40 and 50 years old with Graves' ophthalmopathy. Each CDR3 is given with its conserved first and last residue. A D gene is named only where the DNA matches it firmly. Only part of the rows carry a size: once, few, many, or a class if the clone is expanded.

clone size,D gene,J gene,V gene,CDR3 DNA,CDR3 protein
few,TRBD1,TRBJ2-1,TRBV18,TGTGCCAGCTCACCGAAATCCGGGACAGGGGTCTACAATGAGCAGTTCTTC,CASSPKSGTGVYNEQFF
few,.,TRBJ2-3,TRBV11-2,TGTGCCAGCAGCTCCATCCGGGGGCGGCACACAGATACGCAGTATTTT,CASSSIRGRHTDTQYF
many,TRBD2,TRBJ2-7,TRBV6-1,TGTGCCAGCACTCTACTGGGGGGGATACACGAGCAGTACTTC,CASTLLGGIHEQYF
few,.,TRBJ1-2,TRBV18,TGTGCCAGCTCACCTGCAATAGACTCACCCTATGGCTACACCTTC,CASSPAIDSPYGYTF
many,.,TRBJ2-3,TRBV27,TGTGCCAGCAGTCCTCCTATCACAGATACGCAGTATTTT,CASSPPITDTQYF
many,.,TRBJ1-1,TRBV28,TGTGCCAGCAGTTTGGGGGACGGGAGCACTGAAGCTTTCTTT,CASSLGDGSTEAFF
few,.,TRBJ2-2,TRBV10-3,TGTGCCATCAGTCGTGGGGACCCCCAAGGGAGCACCGGGGAGCTGTTTTTT,CAISRGDPQGSTGELFF
many,.,TRBJ1-1,TRBV6-1,TGTGCCAGCAGTTTGGGCCCGGGGAGCACTGAAGCTTTCTTT,CASSLGPGSTEAFF
many,.,TRBJ2-2,TRBV11-2,TGTGCCAGCAGCTTGGGCGGCTGGCTGTTTTTT,CASSLGGWLFF
many,TRBD1,TRBJ1-5,TRBV7-2,TGTGCCAGCAGCATCGGGACAGGGAGCAGGACTATACAGCCCCAGCATTTT,CASSIGTGSRTIQPQHF
.,TRBD2,TRBJ2-1,TRBV13,TGTGCCAGCAGCTACCGCCCCAGACTAGCGGGAGGCCAGAATGAGCAGTTCTTC,CASSYRPRLAGGQNEQFF
many,.,TRBJ1-6,TRBV6-1,TGTGCCAGCAGACCTCCCCAGGGGAGGCATAATTCACCCCTCCACTTT,CASRPPQGRHNSPLHF
few,TRBD1,TRBJ2-7,TRBV30,TGTGCCTGGAGCGAGGACAGGGTGTACGAGCAGTACTTC,CAWSEDRVYEQYF
.,.,TRBJ2-3,TRBV28,TGTGCCAGCAGTCGCGACTGGGAGGATACGCAGTATTTT,CASSRDWEDTQYF
.,TRBD1,TRBJ1-2,TRBV7-9,TGTGCCAGCAGCTTGTCTGAGGCGACAGGGGTCTATGGCTACACCTTC,CASSLSEATGVYGYTF
many,.,TRBJ1-1,TRBV6-1,TGTGCCAGCCAAACGAGGGACCACATAGAAGCTTTCTTT,CASQTRDHIEAFF